The entry that follows covers one T cell receptor (beta chain) sequence. Its antigen is not known. The source of the sample is a study of beta chain features in type 1 diabetes. The CDR3 covers 14 residues. Per germline, CDR1 MNHEY and CDR2 SMNVEV (reference sequence). J lost 7 bases, V lost 6 bases, and 9 bases had no gene match. General study findings and limits: Short templates might get an advantage during PCR, and this would be equal in patients and controls. For patients, the naive, central memory and Treg TCRB repertoires appeared more alike than for healthy donors. Moderate but significant shortening of TCRB CDR3s was recorded in all four CD4+ subsets from Type 1 diabetes patients.

The authors reverse transcribed all of the isolated RNA, so sequencing captured expressed TCRB transcripts. Assay: immunoSEQ multiplex PCR; the TCRdb copy retains only in-frame clones and omits some. Among 150,000 to 180,000 clones, approximately 10% were seen once, and the ten largest hold around 0.5%. The source material was central memory CD4+ T cells from blood. The origin of this receptor is a man aged 25-40 years with type 1 diabetes. The chain recombines TRBV27 with TRBJ2-1, with 7 nucleotides matching TRBD2. The CDR3 loop is CASREWEGRNEQFF. DNA of the CDR3: TGTGCCAGCAGGGAGTGGGAGGGCCGGAATGAGCAGTTCTTC.